This record looks at one T cell receptor beta chain sequence and its context. Losses at the gene ends were 4 bases for V and 8 bases for J; bases not matched to a gene: 9. The CDR3 runs to 13 residues. The germline V gene encodes CDR1 SQVTM and CDR2 ANQGSEA. Reverse transcription of roughly 0.45 to 1 ug RNA used random hexamers. Amplification of TCR beta CDR3 was carried out by immunoSEQ multiplex PCR, which covered 54 Vbeta and 13 Jbeta segments. From the immunoSEQ multiplex PCR reads, TCRdb called clonotypes with MiXCR, one entry per CDR3 protein. Here the sample spans roughly 180,000 distinct CDR3 sequences, about 94% being singletons. The sequenced target, TCR beta, came from blood CD8+ and CD4+ T cells. Controls comprised healthy donors matched for age and sex. Negative isolation was applied to CD8+ and CD4+ T cells, and FACS enrichment was applied to TEMRA cells. The data derive from a study of CD8 T cells in Susac syndrome.

The J gene is TRBJ1-1, the V gene TRBV29-1; TRBD1 agrees at 8 bases. The material sequenced was CD4+ T cells from PBMCs. The clonotype originates from a human donor in good health. The CDR3 region has the DNA TGCAGCGTTGTTTCCCCGGGACAGGCAGAAGCTTTCTTT. It translates to CSVVSPGQAEAFF.